What follows describes a single TCR beta chain. This CDR3 has 14 amino acids. The V and J ends lost 0 bases and 4 bases respectively, with 10 bases between them. Germline CDR1 and CDR2: SGHRS and YFSETQ. This entry is derived from a study of OX40 agonist ivuxolimab in advanced cancers. Whole-study context: Those treated in dose escalation had hepatocellular carcinoma, melanoma, renal cell cancer or head and neck cancer. Prior anti-PD-1, anti-PD-L1 or anti-CTLA-4 therapy did not bar entry, and less than 50% had some.

Data came from immunoSEQ multiplex PCR; TCRdb stores just in-frame clones and leaves some out. In the table there are tens of thousands of clones, roughly 87% of which are singletons. This material consisted of CD4+ or CD8+ T cells sorted from blood, taken in a trial of the OX40 agonist ivuxolimab. This sequence joins TRBV5-1 and TRBJ1-2; D remains ambiguous. The sequence was obtained from an adult with an advanced solid tumor such as melanoma, head and neck, liver or kidney cancer. CDR3: CASSLGENSYGYTF. The CDR3 DNA is TGCGCCAGCAGCTTGGGAGAGAACAGCTATGGCTACACCTTC.